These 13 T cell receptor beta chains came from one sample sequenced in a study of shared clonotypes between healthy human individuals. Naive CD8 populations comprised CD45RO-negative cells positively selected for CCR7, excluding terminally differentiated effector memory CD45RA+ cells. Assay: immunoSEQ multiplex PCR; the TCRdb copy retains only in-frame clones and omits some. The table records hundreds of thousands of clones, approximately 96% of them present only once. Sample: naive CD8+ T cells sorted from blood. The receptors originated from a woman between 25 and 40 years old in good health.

CDR3 loop: CASSLVSAGADTGELFF. DNA of the CDR3: TGTGCCAGCAGCTTAGTGTCGGCAGGCGCGGACACCGGGGAGCTGTTTTTT. V is TRBV7-8 and J is TRBJ2-2, with D uncertain. Looked up from germline, CDR1 is SGHVS and CDR2 is FQNEAQ. The CDR3 has 17 amino acids. V dropped 1 base and J dropped 3 bases, with 15 bases sitting between them.

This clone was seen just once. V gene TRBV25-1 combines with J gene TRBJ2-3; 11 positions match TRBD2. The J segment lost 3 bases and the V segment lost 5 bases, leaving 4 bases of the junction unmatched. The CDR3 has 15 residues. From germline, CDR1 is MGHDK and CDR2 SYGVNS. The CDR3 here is CASSTGTSGTDTQYF. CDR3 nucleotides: TGTGCCAGCAGTACAGGGACTAGCGGTACAGATACGCAGTATTTT. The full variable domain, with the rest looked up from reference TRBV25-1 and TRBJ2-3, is EADIYQTPRYLVIGTGKKITLECSQTMGHDKMYWYQQDPGMELHLIHYSYGVNSTEKGDLSSESTVSRIRTEHFPLTLESARPSHTSQYLCASSTGTSGTDTQYFGPGTRLTVL.

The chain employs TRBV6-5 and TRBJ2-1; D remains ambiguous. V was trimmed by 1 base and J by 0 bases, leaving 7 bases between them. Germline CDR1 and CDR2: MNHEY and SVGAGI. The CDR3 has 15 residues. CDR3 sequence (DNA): TGTGCCAGCAGTTACTACGAGAGCTCCTACAATGAGCAGTTCTTC. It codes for CASSYYESSYNEQFF.

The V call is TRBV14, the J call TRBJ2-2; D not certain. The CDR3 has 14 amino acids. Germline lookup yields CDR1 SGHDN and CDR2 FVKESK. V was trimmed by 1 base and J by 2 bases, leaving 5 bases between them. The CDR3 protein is CASSQGYNTGELFF. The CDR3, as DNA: TGTGCCAGCAGCCAAGGTTATAACACCGGGGAGCTGTTTTTT. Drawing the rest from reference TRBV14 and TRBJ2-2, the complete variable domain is EAGVTQFPSHSVIEKGQTVTLRCDPISGHDNLYWYRRVMGKEIKFLLHFVKESKQDESGMPNNRFLAERTGGTYSTLKVQPAELEDSGVYFCASSQGYNTGELFFGEGSRLTVL.

CDR3 sequence reads: CASSPAEAYEQYF. In DNA form, the CDR3 reads TGTGCCAGCAGCCCAGCGGAAGCCTACGAGCAGTACTTC. The gene calls are TRBV7-9 and TRBJ2-7; weak D call: TRBD2 (5 bases). Germline V CDR1 and CDR2: SEHNR, FQNEAQ (reference sequence). V gave up 5 bases and J gave up 2 bases, with 10 bases separating them. This CDR3 is built from 13 residues.

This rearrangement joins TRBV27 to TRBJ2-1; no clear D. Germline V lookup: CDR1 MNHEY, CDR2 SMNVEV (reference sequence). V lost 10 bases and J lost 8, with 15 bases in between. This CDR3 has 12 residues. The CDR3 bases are TGTGCCACCCTCGGTCCTAGAGATGAGCAGTTCTTC. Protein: CATLGPRDEQFF.

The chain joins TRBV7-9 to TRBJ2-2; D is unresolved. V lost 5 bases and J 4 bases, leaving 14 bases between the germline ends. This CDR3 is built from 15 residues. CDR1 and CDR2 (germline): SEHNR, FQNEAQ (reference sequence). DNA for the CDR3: TGTGCCAGCAGCCCTGCTGGGGTTGTCACCGGGGAGCTGTTTTTT. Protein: CASSPAGVVTGELFF.

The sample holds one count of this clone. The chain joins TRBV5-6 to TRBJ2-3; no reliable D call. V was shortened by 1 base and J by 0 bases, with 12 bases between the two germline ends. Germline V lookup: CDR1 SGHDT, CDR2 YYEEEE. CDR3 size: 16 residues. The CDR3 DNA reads TGTGCCAGCAGCTTGAAGGTCAGATCTAGCACAGATACGCAGTATTTT. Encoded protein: CASSLKVRSSTDTQYF.

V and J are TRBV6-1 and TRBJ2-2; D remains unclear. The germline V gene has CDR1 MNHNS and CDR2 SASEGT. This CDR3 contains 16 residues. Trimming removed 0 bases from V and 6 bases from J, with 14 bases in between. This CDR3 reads CASSEAATFFPGELFF. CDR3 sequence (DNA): TGTGCCAGCAGTGAAGCAGCGACTTTCTTCCCCGGGGAGCTGTTTTTT.

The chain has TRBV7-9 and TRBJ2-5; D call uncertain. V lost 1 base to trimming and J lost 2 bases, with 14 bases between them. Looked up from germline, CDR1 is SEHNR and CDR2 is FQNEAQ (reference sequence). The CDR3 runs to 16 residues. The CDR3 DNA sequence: TGTGCCAGCAGCTTAGGGTCCGGCGGTTCTCAAGAGACCCAGTACTTC. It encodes CASSLGSGGSQETQYF. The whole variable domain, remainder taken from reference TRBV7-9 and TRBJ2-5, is DTGVSQNPRHKITKRGQNVTFRCDPISEHNRLYWYRQTLGQGPEFLTYFQNEAQLEKSRLLSDRFSAERPKGSFSTLEIQRTEQGDSAMYLCASSLGSGGSQETQYFGPGTRLLVL.

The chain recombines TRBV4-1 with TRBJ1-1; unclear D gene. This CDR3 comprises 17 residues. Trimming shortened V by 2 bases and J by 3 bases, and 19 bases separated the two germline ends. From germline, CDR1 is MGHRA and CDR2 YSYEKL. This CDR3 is CASSQTSPGWEDTEAFF. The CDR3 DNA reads TGCGCCAGCAGCCAAACATCCCCCGGATGGGAAGACACTGAAGCTTTCTTT.

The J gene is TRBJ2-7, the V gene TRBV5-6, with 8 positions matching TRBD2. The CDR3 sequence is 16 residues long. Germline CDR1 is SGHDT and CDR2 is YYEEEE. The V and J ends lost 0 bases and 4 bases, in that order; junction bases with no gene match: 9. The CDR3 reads CASSLAGREEGYEQYF. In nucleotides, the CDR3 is TGTGCCAGCAGCTTGGCCGGGCGGGAGGAGGGTTACGAGCAGTACTTC.

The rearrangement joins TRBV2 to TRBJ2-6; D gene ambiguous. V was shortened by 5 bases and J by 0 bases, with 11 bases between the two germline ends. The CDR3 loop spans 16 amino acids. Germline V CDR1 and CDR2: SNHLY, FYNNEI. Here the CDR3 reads CASSFQVTSGANVLTF. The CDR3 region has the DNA TGTGCCAGCAGTTTCCAGGTTACCTCTGGGGCCAACGTCCTGACTTTC.